This TCR beta chain emerged from a study of shared clonotypes between healthy human individuals. About the study: Donors, aged 18 to 49, were two women and three men.

In the case of this clone: Other nucleotide sequences from this sample produce the same CDR3.

The study used 80 million to 100 million PBMCs per unsorted sample for genomic DNA. It was at deep level that the assay was run. Profiling relied on immunoSEQ multiplex PCR, and the TCRdb table lists in-frame clones only, not all of them. This table holds about 480,000 clones, almost 80% found once. Trimming took 6 bases from V and 1 from J; bases not matched to a gene: 1. The CDR3 runs 12 residues. Germline lookup yields CDR1 SQVTM and CDR2 ANQGSEA. V is TRBV29-1 and J is TRBJ1-1, with 8 bases aligning to TRBD1. The specimen was PBMCs. The TCR sequence derives from a woman aged 40 to 55 in good health. Some clones in this sample may be carry-over from other donors' samples. This chain's CDR3 is CSVGTGNTEAFF. The CDR3, as DNA: TGCAGCGTCGGGACAGGGAACACTGAAGCTTTCTTT.